This TCR beta chain was obtained from a study of T cells in Graves' hyperthyroidism and ophthalmopathy. Whole-study results and caveats: From stable hyperthyroidism, ophthalmopathy was separated by a 13 V-J model. Also found in blood were most expanded thyroid clonotypes above 0.001.

For this clonotype: Its target is not known.

No progression to ophthalmopathy during 18 months of follow-up defined stable disease. Orbital computed tomography and thyroid ultrasound, together with serum TRAb and thyroxine and clinical symptoms, were used for diagnoses. RNA transcripts gave rise to amplified TCR beta CDR3 regions. Carried out on the TCR CDR3, a first-round RT-PCR used the HTBI primer set. TCRdb called the multiplex PCR reads again in MiXCR, with one record for every CDR3 protein. This sample yields 750,000 to 950,000 distinct CDR3 sequences, of which 38% are seen a single time; 7.5% to 9.5% belongs to the top ten. The sample taken for sequencing was blood. This receptor was taken from a man aged 18 to 30 with Graves' hyperthyroidism.

The CDR3 reads CASSREHAASNYGYTF. CDR3 DNA: TGTGCCAGCAGCCGGGAACATGCCGCATCTAACTATGGCTACACCTTC. V and J are TRBV2 and TRBJ1-2; D gene ambiguous. Germline V CDR1 and CDR2: SNHLY, FYNNEI. V was trimmed by 6 bases and J by 0 bases, leaving 17 bases between them. This CDR3 comprises 16 residues. The full variable domain, completed using reference TRBV2 and TRBJ1-2, is EPEVTQTPSHQVTQMGQEVILRCVPISNHLYFYWYRQILGQKVEFLVSFYNNEISEKSEIFDDQFSVERPDGSNFTLKIRSTKLEDSAMYFCASSREHAASNYGYTFGSGTRLTVV.